This T cell receptor beta chain derives from a study of T cells expressing NK-cell markers. Study background: HCMV seropositivity characterized most of the eight sequenced donors, and seronegativity one.

General study results and limits: NKG2C+ dominant clonotypes from several donors made up roughly 1.0-7.0% of CD8+ T cells.

TCRdb reprocessed the 5' RACE reads, keeping one entry per CDR3 protein, no DNA. The sample is made up of about 260,000 distinct CDR3 sequences, and the top ten hold under 0.5% of it. The CDR3 loop spans 16 amino acids. Concerning this clonotype: Its antigen is currently unknown.

The chain uses TRBV12-3 or TRBV12-4 and TRBJ2-3; TCRdb returns TRBD2, unconfirmable since there is no DNA. Sample: blood T cells: a sorted CD56 or NKG2C T cell subset, CD4+ or CD8+ T cells, or bulk PBMC T cells (not recorded which). The TCR sequence derives from a man in his late teens or twenties in good health. The CDR3 reads CASSFSSGTGQDTQYF.